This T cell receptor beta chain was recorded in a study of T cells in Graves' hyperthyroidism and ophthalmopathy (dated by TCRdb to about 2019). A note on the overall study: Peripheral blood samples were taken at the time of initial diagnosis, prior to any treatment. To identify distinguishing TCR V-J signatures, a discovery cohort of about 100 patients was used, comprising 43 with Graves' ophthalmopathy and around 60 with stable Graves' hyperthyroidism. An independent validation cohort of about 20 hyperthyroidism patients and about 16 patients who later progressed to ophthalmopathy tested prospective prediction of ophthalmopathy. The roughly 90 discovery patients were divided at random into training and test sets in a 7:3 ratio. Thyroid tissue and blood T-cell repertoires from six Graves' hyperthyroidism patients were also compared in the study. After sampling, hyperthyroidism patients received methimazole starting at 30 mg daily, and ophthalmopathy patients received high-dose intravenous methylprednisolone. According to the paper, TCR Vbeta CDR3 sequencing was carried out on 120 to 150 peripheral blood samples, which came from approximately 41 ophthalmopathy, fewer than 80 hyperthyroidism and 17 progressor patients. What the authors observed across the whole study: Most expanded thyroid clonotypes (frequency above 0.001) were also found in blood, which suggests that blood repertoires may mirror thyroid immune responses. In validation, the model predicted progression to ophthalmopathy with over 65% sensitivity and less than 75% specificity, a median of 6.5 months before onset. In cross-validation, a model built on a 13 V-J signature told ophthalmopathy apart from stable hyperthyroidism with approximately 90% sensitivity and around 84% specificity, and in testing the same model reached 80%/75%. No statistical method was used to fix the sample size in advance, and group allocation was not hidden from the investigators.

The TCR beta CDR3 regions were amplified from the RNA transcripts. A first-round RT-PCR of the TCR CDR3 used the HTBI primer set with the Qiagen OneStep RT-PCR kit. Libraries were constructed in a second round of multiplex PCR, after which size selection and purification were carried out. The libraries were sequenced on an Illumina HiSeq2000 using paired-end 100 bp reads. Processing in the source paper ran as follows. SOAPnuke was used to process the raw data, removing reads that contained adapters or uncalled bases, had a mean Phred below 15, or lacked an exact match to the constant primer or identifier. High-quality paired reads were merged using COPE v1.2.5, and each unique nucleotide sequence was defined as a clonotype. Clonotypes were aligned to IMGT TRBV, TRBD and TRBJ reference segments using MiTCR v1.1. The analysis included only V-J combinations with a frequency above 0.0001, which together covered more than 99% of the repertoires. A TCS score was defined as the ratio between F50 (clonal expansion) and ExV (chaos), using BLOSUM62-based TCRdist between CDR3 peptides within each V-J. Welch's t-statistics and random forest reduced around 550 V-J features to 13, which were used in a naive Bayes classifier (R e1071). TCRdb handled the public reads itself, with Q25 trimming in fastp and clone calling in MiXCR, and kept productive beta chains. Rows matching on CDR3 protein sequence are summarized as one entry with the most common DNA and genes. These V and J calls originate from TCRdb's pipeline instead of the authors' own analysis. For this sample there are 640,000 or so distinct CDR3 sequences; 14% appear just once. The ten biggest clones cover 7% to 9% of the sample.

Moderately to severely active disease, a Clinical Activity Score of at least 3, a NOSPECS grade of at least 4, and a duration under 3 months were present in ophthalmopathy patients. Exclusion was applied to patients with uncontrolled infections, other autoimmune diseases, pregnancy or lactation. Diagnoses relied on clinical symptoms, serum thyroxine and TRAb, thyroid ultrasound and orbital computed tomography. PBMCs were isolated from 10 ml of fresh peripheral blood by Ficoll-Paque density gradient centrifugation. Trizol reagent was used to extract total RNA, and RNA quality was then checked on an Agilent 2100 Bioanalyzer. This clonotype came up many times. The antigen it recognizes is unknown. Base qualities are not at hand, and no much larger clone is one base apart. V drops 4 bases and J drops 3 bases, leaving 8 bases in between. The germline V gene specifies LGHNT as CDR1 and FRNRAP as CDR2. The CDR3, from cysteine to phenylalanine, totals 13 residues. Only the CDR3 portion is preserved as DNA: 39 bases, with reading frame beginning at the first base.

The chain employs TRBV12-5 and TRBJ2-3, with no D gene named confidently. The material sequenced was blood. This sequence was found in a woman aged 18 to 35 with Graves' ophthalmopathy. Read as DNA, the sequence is TGTGCTAGTGGTTGGCTTACAACAGATACGCAGTATTTT. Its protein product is CASGWLTTDTQYF.